This T cell receptor (beta chain) was recovered during a study of OX40 agonist ivuxolimab in advanced cancers. For the study in its entirety: Ivuxolimab was a fully human IgG2 agonistic monoclonal antibody targeting the costimulatory receptor OX40 (CD134). Intravenous ivuxolimab was administered to patients every 2 weeks at six dose levels: 0.01, 0.1, 0.3, 1.5, 3 and 10 mg/kg. Of the roughly 52 dose-escalation patients, hepatocellular carcinoma was present in about 20, melanoma in approximately 15, renal cell carcinoma in 9 and head and neck cancer in 9. In the dose-escalation cohort, 75% to 90% of patients were male, and the mean age was approximately 60 years with a range of roughly 20 to 80. Prior anti-PD-1, anti-PD-L1 or anti-CTLA-4 therapy was permitted, and approximately 40% of dose-escalation patients had received checkpoint inhibitors. Partial responses occurred in three dose-escalation patients, of whom one had hepatocellular carcinoma and two had cutaneous melanoma. Peripheral TCRbeta sequencing was intended to test whether TCR sequence diversity was altered and clonal T-cell expansion was caused by ivuxolimab. The paper reports the monotherapy dose-escalation portion (N = 52 patients) of the phase I ivuxolimab trial. The paper's findings and limits, for the study overall: At doses from 0.1 to 3.0 mg/kg, clonal expansion was seen in both CD4+ and CD8+ blood T cells between baseline and week 6. In the 0.1-3.0 mg/kg groups, partial responders were among the patients with the lowest normalized peripheral clonal expansion, particularly in CD8+ T cells. Low levels of normalized T-cell clonal expansion were also shown by some nonresponding patients. After ivuxolimab, CD8+ T cells had more expanded clones than CD4+ T cells on average. Antigen specificity was not determined for the clonally expanded peripheral T cells.

The trial excluded patients who had a history of autoimmune disease or who were on systemic immunosuppression. Peripheral blood for TCR sequencing was collected from all dose cohorts at baseline, on cycle 4 day 1, and on cycle 7 day 1. The samples were drawn from a first-in-human, open-label, multicenter phase I dose-escalation trial of ivuxolimab. The trial enrolled adults with locally advanced or metastatic head and neck squamous cell, hepatocellular, melanoma or renal cell carcinoma. CD4+ and CD8+ T cells were sorted separately from peripheral blood before TCR sequencing. This clone has a single count. The clone's antigen remains unknown. No much larger clone exists at a distance of one base, and base qualities are not known. CDR1 MNHEY and CDR2 SVGAGI are derived from the germline V gene. The CDR3 goes from the cysteine to the phenylalanine over 16 residues. Only CDR3 DNA remains: 48 bases, in frame from the first base. The V end gives up 1 base and the J end 0 bases, leaving 5 bases in the junction not matched to a gene.

To sequence the TCRbeta CDR3 region, genomic DNA was isolated from the sorted cells. The immunoSEQ Assay was used for sequencing of TCRbeta CDR3 regions. Drawn from immuneACCESS, this table holds only the in-frame rearrangements with V and J called that TCRdb kept. Clones are partly lost; checked studies trace under half to an unresolved V gene and leave the rest unexplained. The sample contains approximately 62,000 clones, around 92% of them found a single time. Around an eighth of the sample is held by the ten biggest clonotypes. This TCR was recovered from an adult with an advanced solid tumor such as melanoma, head and neck, liver or kidney cancer. The chain uses TRBV6-5 and TRBJ2-7, with 8 middle bases fitting TRBD2. The specimen comprised CD4+ or CD8+ T cells sorted from blood, sampled in a trial of the OX40 agonist ivuxolimab. The DNA sequence is given as TGTGCCAGCAGTTACTTCTCGGGAGGGCCCTCCTACGAGCAGTACTTC. Its protein product is CASSYFSGGPSYEQYF.